This TCR beta chain was profiled in a study of T cell changes during pregnancy in multiple sclerosis. Unmatched junction bases numbered 13, after V lost 4 bases and J lost 7 bases. There are 16 residues in the CDR3. Germline lookup yields CDR1 KGHSH and CDR2 LQKENI. Assay: immunoSEQ multiplex PCR; the TCRdb copy retains only in-frame clones and omits some. The sample consists of tens of thousands of clones, approximately 90% of them appearing once. The V gene is TRBV18, the J gene TRBJ1-2; 9 nucleotides match TRBD1. The specimen was CD4+ T cells from peripheral blood mononuclear cells, collected in the second trimester of pregnancy. The receptor was isolated from a female donor with multiple sclerosis, enrolled in a pregnancy study. CDR3 protein: CASSQSHGTGPAGYTF. In nucleotides, the CDR3 is TGTGCCAGCTCACAGAGTCACGGGACAGGGCCTGCTGGCTACACCTTC.